Below, 19 T cell receptor beta chains from the same sample are listed, as sequenced in a study of T cell responses to AZD1222 COVID-19 vaccine. Sequencing was performed with immunoSEQ multiplex PCR; in TCRdb, only in-frame clones are kept and a portion is missing. The sample gives over 45,000 clones, around 88% of which show up once; approximately 15% is in the top ten. The sample was peripheral blood, taken on day 0 of AZD1222 vaccination. The receptors were gathered from an adult in good health.

CDR3: CASRAQGLYEQYF. DNA of the CDR3: TGTGCCAGCAGGGCACAGGGATTATACGAGCAGTACTTC. This chain uses TRBV27 with TRBJ2-7, with D perhaps TRBD1 (6 bases). CDR1 MNHEY and CDR2 SMNVEV come from the germline V gene (reference sequence). This CDR3 has 13 amino acids. Trimming removed 6 bases at V and 4 bases at J, with 13 bases between.

The V call is TRBV12-3 or TRBV12-4, the J call TRBJ2-3; 7 nucleotides match TRBD1. CDR3 length: 13 amino acids. Germline trimming cut 6 bases from V and 6 bases from J; bases unmatched to any gene: 6. CDR3 nucleotide sequence: TGTGCCAGCAGGAACAGGGGCGGGGATACGCAGTATTTT. Protein product: CASRNRGGDTQYF.

The chain is built from TRBV5-1 and TRBJ1-1; D gene uncertain. CDR1 is SGHRS, CDR2 YFSETQ, per germline. The CDR3 runs to 15 residues. The V gene lost 0 bases and the J gene lost 0 bases, with 9 bases spanning the gap. The CDR3 DNA follows: TGCGCCAGCAGCTTGGCCTCAGGCATGAACACTGAAGCTTTCTTT. This gives the protein CASSLASGMNTEAFF.

CDR3: CASSQSRSYWDTQYF. The CDR3 DNA follows: TGCGCCAGCAGTCAATCGCGTTCGTACTGGGATACGCAGTATTTT. The chain couples TRBV23-1 to TRBJ2-3; no reliable D call. TRBV23-1 carries the ORF label, with uncertain function. This CDR3 region has 15 residues. V lost 0 bases, J lost 6 bases, and 13 bases lay in between.

The rearrangement uses TRBV6-2 or TRBV6-3 and TRBJ2-1, with D uncertain. This CDR3 has 13 residues. The V end was cut by 2 bases, the J end by 5 bases, with 7 bases between. Germline V gene data show CDR1 as MNHEY and CDR2 as SVGEGT. This chain's CDR3 is CASSYEHHNEQFF. The CDR3 nucleotides read TGTGCCAGCAGTTACGAACACCACAATGAGCAGTTCTTC.

The V gene is TRBV6-6, the J gene TRBJ2-7; 11 bases are a match to TRBD2. The CDR3 loop spans 16 amino acids. Germline loops: CDR1 MNHNY, CDR2 SVGAGI (reference sequence). After removal of 2 bases from V and 3 bases from J, the junction contained 6 bases not matched to a gene. The DNA for the CDR3 is TGTGCCAGCAGTTACGGGGTAGCGGGAGGGGGCTACGAGCAGTACTTC. Translated: CASSYGVAGGGYEQYF.

V is TRBV5-8 and J is TRBJ1-2; 9 bases align to TRBD1. Germline V gene sequence: CDR1 SGHTS, CDR2 YDEGEE. The trim removed 1 base at V and 8 bases at J, leaving 3 bases unmatched. The CDR3 totals 13 residues. CDR3 in amino acids: CASSLRDREGYTF. The CDR3 bases are TGTGCCAGCAGCTTGCGGGACAGGGAAGGCTACACCTTC.

This chain uses TRBV27 with TRBJ2-7; 7 bases are a match to TRBD1. With 4 bases clipped from V and 2 bases from J, the junction kept 11 bases outside the gene matches. Germline CDR1 MNHEY, CDR2 SMNVEV (reference sequence). CDR3 length: 16 amino acids. CDR3 coding DNA: TGTGCCAGCAGTTGGAGATGGGACAGCCCTCCCTACGAGCAGTACTTC. Its translation: CASSWRWDSPPYEQYF.

The genes are TRBV6-5 and TRBJ1-6; D ambiguous. This CDR3 has 12 amino acids. Trimming left V 4 bases short and J 7 bases short, with 5 bases between. Germline values: CDR1 MNHEY, CDR2 SVGAGI. CDR3 protein: CASSFLNSPLHF. CDR3 nucleotide sequence: TGTGCCAGCAGTTTTCTCAATTCACCCCTCCACTTT.

V gene TRBV27 combines with J gene TRBJ2-1, with 10 bases matching TRBD2. This CDR3 is built from 15 residues. Germline V gene sequence: CDR1 MNHEY, CDR2 SMNVEV (reference sequence). V shed 6 bases, J shed 4 bases, and the junction held 6 bases outside the gene matches. The CDR3: CASSPGLADYNEQFF. The CDR3 nucleotides read TGTGCCAGCAGCCCCGGACTAGCGGATTACAATGAGCAGTTCTTC.

The genes are TRBV7-6 and TRBJ2-2; D may be TRBD1 or TRBD2 (5 bases each). CDR1 is SGHVS and CDR2 is FNYEAQ in the germline V gene. The CDR3 is made up of 15 amino acids. Trimming removed 1 base from V and 6 bases from J, with 12 bases in between. This CDR3 is CASSLGTGGAGELFF. Here the CDR3 DNA reads TGTGCCAGCAGCTTAGGTACAGGAGGTGCCGGGGAGCTGTTTTTT.

The chain carries TRBV7-2 and TRBJ2-1, with 7 nucleotides matching TRBD2. Germline CDR1 SGHTA, CDR2 FQGNSA. The CDR3 is 16 residues long. J lost 6 bases, V lost 0 bases, and 8 bases had no gene match. The DNA of the CDR3 is TGTGCCAGCAGCTTAGCTGCGGGAGAGGGAGTCAATGAGCAGTTCTTC. Encoded protein: CASSLAAGEGVNEQFF.

The gene calls are TRBV7-9 and TRBJ1-1, with D hard to call. The V and J ends lost 6 bases and 4 bases respectively, with 18 bases between them. Germline lookup yields CDR1 SEHNR and CDR2 FQNEAQ (reference sequence). This CDR3 has 15 residues. DNA of the CDR3: TGTGCCAGCAGACACCAGGAGGAAATGAGCACTGAAGCTTTCTTT. Its protein is CASRHQEEMSTEAFF. Drawing the rest from reference TRBV7-9 and TRBJ1-1, the complete variable domain is DTGVSQNPRHKITKRGQNVTFRCDPISEHNRLYWYRQTLGQGPEFLTYFQNEAQLEKSRLLSDRFSAERPKGSFSTLEIQRTEQGDSAMYLCASRHQEEMSTEAFFGQGTRLTVV.

The chain couples TRBV28 to TRBJ1-1, with D maybe TRBD1 (5 bases). V lost 1 base and J lost 1, with 10 bases in between. The germline CDR1 and CDR2 sequences are MDHEN and SYDVKM. This CDR3 has 15 amino acids. The CDR3 here is CASSLSLQGNTEAFF. The CDR3 DNA is TGTGCCAGCAGTTTATCGCTCCAGGGGAACACTGAAGCTTTCTTT.

The CDR3 spells CASSASGFTDTQYF. In nucleotides, the CDR3 is TGCGCCAGCTCGGCTAGCGGGTTTACAGATACGCAGTATTTT. The V and J genes are TRBV5-1 and TRBJ2-3; 8 nucleotides line up with TRBD2. CDR1 SGHRS and CDR2 YFSETQ come from the germline V gene. The CDR3 consists of 14 residues. V lost 7 bases, J lost 3 bases, and 7 bases stayed unmatched.

The rearrangement joins TRBV27 to TRBJ1-4; perhaps TRBD1 as D (5 bases). The germline V and J ends were trimmed by 4 bases and 8 bases, with 26 bases remaining between them. CDR1 is MNHEY, CDR2 SMNVEV, per germline (reference sequence). The CDR3 runs 18 residues. In DNA, the CDR3 is TGTGCCAGCAGTTCTTTAGCCGGGGTCCCCGGGGGAAGCGAAAAACTGTTTTTT. The encoded protein is CASSSLAGVPGGSEKLFF.

V and J are TRBV7-3 and TRBJ2-2, with 7 bases matching TRBD1. There are 15 residues in the CDR3. Germline lookup yields CDR1 SGHTA and CDR2 FQGTGA. V gave up 4 bases and J gave up 5 bases; unmatched junction bases: 7. CDR3 in DNA: TGTGCCAGCAGCTCCCGACAGGGCGGTACCGGGGAGCTGTTTTTT. Protein: CASSSRQGGTGELFF.

CDR3 protein: CASSSRPNTGEKLFF. The CDR3 DNA reads as TGTGCCAGCAGCTCCCGACCCAACACAGGCGAAAAACTGTTTTTT. The chain joins TRBV7-2 to TRBJ1-4; TRBD1 might be the D (5 bases). The germline V and J ends were trimmed by 4 bases and 8 bases, with 17 bases remaining between them. The CDR3 covers 15 residues. The germline V gene has CDR1 SGHTA and CDR2 FQGNSA.

For this clone: Distinct nucleotide sequences in the sample also encode this CDR3. This chain uses TRBV7-9 with TRBJ1-2, with a possible D match to TRBD1 (6 bases). Germline CDR1 SEHNR, CDR2 FQNEAQ (reference sequence). This CDR3 is built from 12 residues. V was trimmed by 6 bases and J by 6 bases, leaving 11 bases between them. The CDR3 DNA follows: TGTGCCAGCAGTTTATCAGGGGATGGCTACACCTTC. It specifies CASSLSGDGYTF.